The rows below give T cell receptor beta chains drawn from one sample of a study of blood T cell repertoires in COVID-19. The data were produced by immunoSEQ multiplex PCR, yet TCRdb's version contains in-frame clones alone and is incomplete. This sample has around 170,000 clones, with around 83% found just once. The sample comprised peripheral blood. Receptor source: a woman aged 40 to 50 with acute or convalescent COVID-19. CDR3s include the opening cysteine and the closing phenylalanine or tryptophan. Each record gives: V gene, J gene, clone size, D gene, CDR3 DNA, CDR3 protein. A D gene is named only where the DNA matches it firmly. Clone size is shown for a subset of rows, as once, few, many or a class of expanded clone.

v_gene: TRBV3-1/TRBV3-2; j_gene: TRBJ1-2; abundance: -; d_gene: TRBD1; CDR3nt: TGTGCCAGCAGCCACAGGGACAGGGTAGGCTATGGCTACACCTTC; CDR3aa: CASSHRDRVGYGYTF
v_gene: TRBV18; j_gene: TRBJ2-7; abundance: -; d_gene: TRBD1; CDR3nt: TGTGCCAGCTCACCACCACCCGGGACAGACGAGCAGTACTTC; CDR3aa: CASSPPPGTDEQYF
v_gene: TRBV6-6; j_gene: TRBJ1-5; abundance: -; d_gene: TRBD1; CDR3nt: TGTGCCAGCAGGGGACAGGGTTACAATCAGCCCCAGCATTTT; CDR3aa: CASRGQGYNQPQHF
v_gene: TRBV28; j_gene: TRBJ1-5; abundance: -; d_gene: -; CDR3nt: TGTGCCAGCAGTTTATTGGGGGCTGTGGAGGGCAATCAGCCCCAGCATTTT; CDR3aa: CASSLLGAVEGNQPQHF
v_gene: TRBV2; j_gene: TRBJ1-4; abundance: -; d_gene: -; CDR3nt: TGTGCCAGCACCTCCAGGGGATCGGCTAATGAAAAACTGTTTTTT; CDR3aa: CASTSRGSANEKLFF
v_gene: TRBV28; j_gene: TRBJ1-5; abundance: -; d_gene: -; CDR3nt: TGTGCCAGCACCGGCGGGCCGATAAATCAGCCCCAGCATTTT; CDR3aa: CASTGGPINQPQHF
v_gene: TRBV19; j_gene: TRBJ2-1; abundance: -; d_gene: -; CDR3nt: TGTGCCAGTGGCCACCGGAGCTCCTACAATGAGCAGTTCTTC; CDR3aa: CASGHRSSYNEQFF
v_gene: TRBV20-1; j_gene: TRBJ1-5; abundance: -; d_gene: TRBD1; CDR3nt: TGCAGTGCTAGTGAACAGGGGAATCAGCCCCAGCATTTT; CDR3aa: CSASEQGNQPQHF
v_gene: TRBV6-6; j_gene: TRBJ1-6; abundance: -; d_gene: -; CDR3nt: TGTGCCAGCAGTTACGAAGGGGGACCCTATAATTCACCCCTCCACTTT; CDR3aa: CASSYEGGPYNSPLHF
v_gene: TRBV7-8; j_gene: TRBJ2-5; abundance: few; d_gene: -; CDR3nt: TGTGCCAGCAGCTTAGGGAGTTGGGAGACCCAGTACTTC; CDR3aa: CASSLGSWETQYF
v_gene: TRBV7-9; j_gene: TRBJ2-1; abundance: -; d_gene: -; CDR3nt: TGTGCCAGCAGCTTAGCGGAACTATACAATGAGCAGTTCTTC; CDR3aa: CASSLAELYNEQFF
v_gene: TRBV27; j_gene: TRBJ1-4; abundance: -; d_gene: TRBD1; CDR3nt: TGTGCCAGCAGTTTCGGGACAGGGGAGAAAAAACTGTTTTTT; CDR3aa: CASSFGTGEKKLFF
v_gene: TRBV24-1; j_gene: TRBJ2-1; abundance: -; d_gene: -; CDR3nt: TGTGCCACCAGTGATTCCTCCCCTACGAGCTCCTACAATGAGCAGTTCTTC; CDR3aa: CATSDSSPTSSYNEQFF
v_gene: TRBV18; j_gene: TRBJ2-1; abundance: -; d_gene: TRBD2; CDR3nt: TGTGCCAGCTCACCACGATCAGGACTAGCCCGAAAGAGCTCCTACAATGAGCAGTTCTTC; CDR3aa: CASSPRSGLARKSSYNEQFF
v_gene: TRBV19; j_gene: TRBJ2-4; abundance: -; d_gene: -; CDR3nt: TGTGCCAGTAGTACGCCGGGTACTAACATTCAGTACTTC; CDR3aa: CASSTPGTNIQYF
v_gene: TRBV3-1/TRBV3-2; j_gene: TRBJ2-1; abundance: -; d_gene: TRBD2; CDR3nt: TGTGCCAGCAGCCACTCTGCTAGCGGGAGCGGGAATGAGCAGTTCTTC; CDR3aa: CASSHSASGSGNEQFF
v_gene: TRBV6-1; j_gene: TRBJ1-1; abundance: -; d_gene: -; CDR3nt: TGTGCCAGCAGTGAAATGGAGCAGGGCGGGAAGACTGAAGCTTTCTTT; CDR3aa: CASSEMEQGGKTEAFF
v_gene: TRBV28; j_gene: TRBJ2-1; abundance: -; d_gene: -; CDR3nt: TGTGCCAGCAGTTTAATACCCCGGGCAGGGGAGAGGGATGAGCAGTTCTTC; CDR3aa: CASSLIPRAGERDEQFF
v_gene: TRBV12-3/TRBV12-4; j_gene: TRBJ1-6; abundance: -; d_gene: -; CDR3nt: TGTGCCAGCAGTTGGGGCAATTCACCCCTCCACTTT; CDR3aa: CASSWGNSPLHF
v_gene: TRBV6-5; j_gene: TRBJ1-5; abundance: -; d_gene: -; CDR3nt: TGTGCCAGCAGCAGGACAGCGATTGGGCCCCAGCATTTT; CDR3aa: CASSRTAIGPQHF
v_gene: TRBV27; j_gene: TRBJ2-7; abundance: -; d_gene: -; CDR3nt: TGTGCCAGCAGGGAGGGGGGGATCACACCTTACGAGCAGTACTTC; CDR3aa: CASREGGITPYEQYF
v_gene: TRBV7-9; j_gene: TRBJ1-6; abundance: -; d_gene: -; CDR3nt: TGTGCCAGCAGCTTGAATCCGGAGAATTCACCCCTCCACTTT; CDR3aa: CASSLNPENSPLHF
v_gene: TRBV2; j_gene: TRBJ1-4; abundance: -; d_gene: TRBD1; CDR3nt: TGTGCCAGCAGTGAGGGGACAGGGGGTGAAAAACTGTTTTTT; CDR3aa: CASSEGTGGEKLFF
v_gene: TRBV7-8; j_gene: TRBJ2-1; abundance: -; d_gene: -; CDR3nt: TGTGCCAGCAGCCGCGGTCGGGGGAATGAGCAGTTCTTC; CDR3aa: CASSRGRGNEQFF
v_gene: TRBV3-1/TRBV3-2; j_gene: TRBJ1-1; abundance: once; d_gene: TRBD1; CDR3nt: TGTGCCAGCAGCCCAGGGGGCACTGAAGCTTTCTTT; CDR3aa: CASSPGGTEAFF
v_gene: TRBV19; j_gene: TRBJ1-2; abundance: -; d_gene: -; CDR3nt: TGTGCCAGTAGTTTCTGGGGGGACGTTAACTATGGCTACACCTTC; CDR3aa: CASSFWGDVNYGYTF
v_gene: TRBV3-1/TRBV3-2; j_gene: TRBJ2-7; abundance: -; d_gene: TRBD2; CDR3nt: TGTGCCAGCAGCCACCCGGGGGGGGGCTACGAGCAGTACTTC; CDR3aa: CASSHPGGGYEQYF
v_gene: TRBV7-8; j_gene: TRBJ2-7; abundance: -; d_gene: -; CDR3nt: TGTGCCAGCAGACAGTGGGGCGGTACGATTTTCTACGAGCAGTACTTC; CDR3aa: CASRQWGGTIFYEQYF
v_gene: TRBV7-8; j_gene: TRBJ2-4; abundance: -; d_gene: TRBD1; CDR3nt: TGTGCCAGCAGCTTAGGACAGGGGGCGTACATTCAGTACTTC; CDR3aa: CASSLGQGAYIQYF
v_gene: TRBV6-5; j_gene: TRBJ1-1; abundance: -; d_gene: -; CDR3nt: TGTGCCAGCAGCGAGACTAGACCGGGACCTGAAGCTTTCTTT; CDR3aa: CASSETRPGPEAFF
v_gene: TRBV27; j_gene: TRBJ2-7; abundance: -; d_gene: -; CDR3nt: TGTGCCAGCAGTATTCTAGGGGACTACGAGCAGTACTTC; CDR3aa: CASSILGDYEQYF
v_gene: TRBV28; j_gene: TRBJ1-4; abundance: -; d_gene: -; CDR3nt: TGTGCCAGCAGTCCCGGGTCCGGTAAAGGTGGTGAAAAACTGTTTTTT; CDR3aa: CASSPGSGKGGEKLFF
v_gene: TRBV5-4; j_gene: TRBJ1-6; abundance: once; d_gene: -; CDR3nt: TGTGCCAGCAGCTCTCACCCTCTGGGACTGTCCTATAATTCACCCCTCCACTTT; CDR3aa: CASSSHPLGLSYNSPLHF
v_gene: TRBV28; j_gene: TRBJ1-5; abundance: -; d_gene: TRBD1; CDR3nt: TGTGCCAGCCTTTCGGGACAGGGGATAGCTCAGCCCCAGCATTTT; CDR3aa: CASLSGQGIAQPQHF
v_gene: TRBV6-5; j_gene: TRBJ1-1; abundance: -; d_gene: -; CDR3nt: TGTGCCAGCAACAGCCTCATGAACACTGAAGCTTTCTTT; CDR3aa: CASNSLMNTEAFF
v_gene: TRBV9; j_gene: TRBJ2-7; abundance: -; d_gene: TRBD1; CDR3nt: TGTGCCAGCAGCGCCACCACAGGGGGCTACGAGCAGTACTTC; CDR3aa: CASSATTGGYEQYF
v_gene: TRBV5-6; j_gene: TRBJ1-6; abundance: -; d_gene: -; CDR3nt: TGTGCCAGCGGACATTGGGGCTATAATTCACCCCTCCACTTT; CDR3aa: CASGHWGYNSPLHF
v_gene: TRBV7-9; j_gene: TRBJ2-6; abundance: -; d_gene: -; CDR3nt: TGTGCCAGCAGCTTGCGCTACAGGGTTGGCTCTGGGGCCAACGTCCTGACTTTC; CDR3aa: CASSLRYRVGSGANVLTF
v_gene: TRBV3-1/TRBV3-2; j_gene: TRBJ2-1; abundance: -; d_gene: -; CDR3nt: TGTGCCAGCAGCCTCGCTCCGGGAAATGAGCAGTTCTTC; CDR3aa: CASSLAPGNEQFF
v_gene: TRBV28; j_gene: TRBJ1-6; abundance: -; d_gene: TRBD1; CDR3nt: TGTGCCAGCAGTTTAGGACAGGTCCAAAATTCACCCCTCCACTTT; CDR3aa: CASSLGQVQNSPLHF
v_gene: TRBV11-2; j_gene: TRBJ2-3; abundance: -; d_gene: -; CDR3nt: TGTGCCAGCAGCTACAGGGCAGATACGCAGTATTTT; CDR3aa: CASSYRADTQYF
v_gene: TRBV25-1; j_gene: TRBJ2-7; abundance: -; d_gene: TRBD2; CDR3nt: TGTGCCAGCAGTGCACTCGGACTAGCGGCAACCTACGAGCAGTACTTC; CDR3aa: CASSALGLAATYEQYF
v_gene: TRBV7-9; j_gene: TRBJ2-7; abundance: -; d_gene: -; CDR3nt: TGTGCCAGCAGCTTAGGGGGGGAAAACCCCACCTACGAGCAGTACTTC; CDR3aa: CASSLGGENPTYEQYF
v_gene: TRBV10-1; j_gene: TRBJ2-3; abundance: -; d_gene: -; CDR3nt: TGCGCCAGCAGTGCCCTCGGGACTTCTGGGCCGCAGTATTTT; CDR3aa: CASSALGTSGPQYF
v_gene: TRBV7-9; j_gene: TRBJ2-7; abundance: -; d_gene: TRBD1; CDR3nt: TGTGCCAGCAGCCCCGGGACAGGGCGGTCCTACGAGCAGTACTTC; CDR3aa: CASSPGTGRSYEQYF
v_gene: TRBV10-3; j_gene: TRBJ1-2; abundance: -; d_gene: -; CDR3nt: TGTGCCACAGAGGACAGTAACTATGGCTACACCTTC; CDR3aa: CATEDSNYGYTF